The 25 T cell receptor beta chains presented below share a single source sample, sequenced in a study of beta chain features in type 1 diabetes (dated by TCRdb to between 2017 and 2018). The method behind the library was the immunoSEQ multiplex PCR assay. All of the isolated RNA was reverse transcribed with the High Capacity cDNA Reverse Transcription Kit, so expressed TCRB transcripts were sequenced. TCRdb provides this immuneACCESS table in a form limited to in-frame rearrangements. Some clones are lacking; in checked studies, under half of them reflect an unresolved V gene, and why the rest are absent is not known. This sample holds fewer than 350,000 clones; about 15% were observed only once. The ten largest clones capture around 0.015% of the sample. The study at large found these results: A moderate but significant shortening of TCRB CDR3 length was observed in type 1 diabetes patients in all four CD4+ subsets.

The antigens of these receptors remain unknown. Sequencing was performed on naive CD4+ T cells from blood. Read against the paper, the sample's cell subset or site label means: true naive CD4+ T cells. The source of these receptors is a man between 18 and 35 years old with type 1 diabetes.

The CDR3 is CASTDRGTYGYTF. As DNA, the CDR3 is TGTGCCAGCACCGACAGGGGGACCTATGGCTACACCTTC. The chain uses TRBV27 and TRBJ1-2, with 9 bases lining up with TRBD1. CDR1 is MNHEY, CDR2 SMNVEV, per germline (reference sequence). J lost 4 bases, V lost 7 bases, and 4 bases had no gene match. This CDR3 comprises 13 residues.

This clone has more than one count but fewer than ten. The V and J genes are TRBV29-1 and TRBJ2-3; TRBD1 agrees at 8 bases. J lost 2 bases, V lost 4 bases, and 11 bases had no gene match. The CDR3 length is 16 residues. The V gene's germline CDR1 is SQVTM and CDR2 ANQGSEA. CDR3 nucleotides: TGCAGCGTTGGAGGGACCGACAGGGGCACCACAGATACGCAGTATTTT. It encodes CSVGGTDRGTTDTQYF.

The chain carries TRBV6-1 and TRBJ2-7, with 9 bases lining up with TRBD1. The trim removed 6 bases at V and 3 bases at J, leaving 3 bases unmatched. This CDR3 is 13 amino acids long. Germline assignment: CDR1 MNHNS and CDR2 SASEGT. In DNA form, the CDR3 reads TGTGCCAGCAGGACAGGGGGAGACTACGAGCAGTACTTC. Translating gives CASRTGGDYEQYF.

The V and J genes are TRBV29-1 and TRBJ1-1, with a weak D call TRBD1 (6 bases). CDR1 is SQVTM and CDR2 is ANQGSEA in the germline V gene. V was shortened by 6 bases and J by 1 base, with 15 bases between the two germline ends. CDR3 size: 14 residues. The CDR3: CSVKNRVSNTEAFF. The CDR3 DNA is TGCAGCGTGAAGAACAGGGTTTCGAACACTGAAGCTTTCTTT.

This clone came up once. The J gene is TRBJ2-1, the V gene TRBV15, with TRBD2 matching over 7 bases. The CDR3 runs to 15 residues. V was clipped by 3 bases and J by 0 bases; unmatched bases: 2. CDR1 is LNHNV and CDR2 is YYDKDF in the germline V gene (reference sequence). This chain's CDR3 is CATSSSSGSYNEQFF. In DNA, the CDR3 is TGTGCCACCAGCAGCTCTAGCGGCTCCTACAATGAGCAGTTCTTC.

This clone was observed a handful of times. The J gene is TRBJ2-3, the V gene TRBV7-2, with 10 bases that match TRBD2. The CDR3 has 16 amino acids. Germline V gives CDR1 SGHTA, CDR2 FQGNSA. V shed 1 base and J 2 bases; nucleotides not matched to a gene: 3. The CDR3 is CASSLGTSGYTDTQYF. CDR3 nucleotides: TGTGCCAGCAGCTTAGGGACTAGCGGATACACAGATACGCAGTATTTT. Looking up the rest from reference TRBV7-2 and TRBJ2-3 gives the full variable domain: GAGVSQSPSNKVTEKGKDVELRCDPISGHTALYWYRQSLGQGLEFLIYFQGNSAPDKSGLPSDRFSAERTGGSVSTLTIQRTQQEDSAVYLCASSLGTSGYTDTQYFGPGTRLTVL.

This clone was seen a handful of times. This sequence joins TRBV27 and TRBJ1-2; 7 nucleotides match TRBD1. The CDR3 is 16 residues long. V lost 4 bases to trimming and J lost 1 base; unmatched junction nucleotides: 9. In germline, CDR1 is MNHEY, CDR2 SMNVEV (reference sequence). In DNA, the CDR3 is TGTGCCAGCAGTTCACAACCAGGGGGGCTTAACTATGGCTACACCTTC. Protein: CASSSQPGGLNYGYTF.

This clone was seen more than once but under ten times. The chain has TRBV10-3 and TRBJ2-7, with 9 bases fitting TRBD2. The V and J ends lost 7 bases and 6 bases, in that order; junction bases with no gene match: 10. This CDR3 has 14 residues. Looked up from germline, CDR1 is ENHRY and CDR2 is SYGVKD. CDR3 in DNA: TGTGCCATCATGCCCGGGACTAGCTATGTCGAGCAGTACTTC. It encodes CAIMPGTSYVEQYF.

The V and J genes are TRBV18 and TRBJ1-2; D unclear. Germline V gene sequence: CDR1 KGHSH, CDR2 LQKENI. Deletions cut 0 bases from V and 0 bases from J, with 8 bases between. The CDR3 length is 15 residues. The CDR3 nucleotides are TGTGCCAGCTCACCACCGAACTCCCCTAACTATGGCTACACCTTC. This sequence encodes CASSPPNSPNYGYTF.

This clone was counted only a few times. This sequence joins TRBV15 and TRBJ2-1; the D is unclear. The CDR3 spans 16 residues. Germline CDR1 and CDR2: LNHNV and YYDKDF (reference sequence). Trimming left V 8 bases short and J 0 bases short, with 17 bases between. The CDR3 nucleotides read TGTGCCACCGGAGCCACGGCGAAGAGCTCCTACAATGAGCAGTTCTTC. Translation: CATGATAKSSYNEQFF.

The rearrangement joins TRBV2 to TRBJ1-1; D is unclear. The V end lost 2 bases, the J end lost 5 bases, and 9 bases lay between the germline ends. This CDR3 has 13 residues. Germline-derived CDR1 and CDR2 are SNHLY and FYNNEI. CDR3 loop: CASSESGGTEAFF. CDR3 DNA: TGTGCCAGCAGTGAATCGGGTGGGACTGAAGCTTTCTTT. Using reference TRBV2 and TRBJ1-1 for the parts outside the CDR3, the full variable domain is EPEVTQTPSHQVTQMGQEVILRCVPISNHLYFYWYRQILGQKVEFLVSFYNNEISEKSEIFDDQFSVERPDGSNFTLKIRSTKLEDSAMYFCASSESGGTEAFFGQGTRLTVV.

This rearrangement joins TRBV18 to TRBJ2-5; D is unclear. Trimming took off 2 bases at V and 4 bases at J, with 8 bases between the two ends. The CDR3 spans 13 residues. Germline-derived CDR1 and CDR2 are KGHSH and LQKENI. CDR3 coding DNA: TGTGCCAGCTCACCAGAGTCCCGAGAGACCCAGTACTTC. Protein sequence: CASSPESRETQYF.

This clone was counted only a few times. The rearrangement joins TRBV19 to TRBJ1-2, with TRBD1 matching over 9 bases. The V and J ends lost 6 bases and 4 bases, in that order; junction bases with no gene match: 6. CDR3 size: 14 residues. Per germline, CDR1 LNHDA and CDR2 SQIVND (reference sequence). The CDR3 sequence: CASSRDREVYGYTF. The CDR3 region has the DNA TGTGCCAGTAGCCGGGACAGGGAGGTCTATGGCTACACCTTC.

The V call is TRBV29-1, the J call TRBJ1-2; 10 nucleotides align to TRBD1. J was trimmed by 3 bases and V by 3 bases; bases with no gene match: 4. The length of the CDR3 is 14 residues. Germline CDR1 reads SQVTM; CDR2 reads ANQGSEA. The CDR3: CSVEDGTGDYGYTF. CDR3 in DNA: TGCAGCGTTGAGGATGGGACAGGGGACTATGGCTACACCTTC.

The rearrangement joins TRBV2 to TRBJ2-7; no clear D. The CDR3 is 12 residues long. Per germline, CDR1 SNHLY and CDR2 FYNNEI. Trimming removed 7 bases at V and 0 bases at J, with 7 bases between. The DNA for the CDR3 is TGTGCCAGCACTCCGAGCTCCTACGAGCAGTACTTC. It yields the protein CASTPSSYEQYF.

This clone was seen more than once but under ten times. This chain joins TRBV15 and TRBJ2-1, with 10 bases that match TRBD2. The CDR3 is 15 amino acids. V dropped 1 base and J dropped 5; count of bases not matched to a gene: 2. Germline lookup yields CDR1 LNHNV and CDR2 YYDKDF (reference sequence). CDR3 nucleotides: TGTGCCACCAGCAGAGTAGCGGGGGGTCACAATGAGCAGTTCTTC. Residues: CATSRVAGGHNEQFF.

The chain uses TRBV4-1 and TRBJ2-7; 8 positions match TRBD1. V was clipped by 4 bases and J by 5 bases; unmatched bases: 1. This CDR3 is 12 amino acids long. The germline V gene encodes CDR1 MGHRA and CDR2 YSYEKL. CDR3 sequence reads: CASSPDRDEQYF. The CDR3 coding sequence is TGCGCCAGCAGCCCGGACAGGGACGAGCAGTACTTC.

This sequence joins TRBV4-3 and TRBJ2-2; D gene uncertain. Trimming took 1 base from V and 0 from J, leaving 12 bases between them. The CDR3 covers 17 residues. Germline V gives CDR1 LGHNA, CDR2 YSLEER. The CDR3 DNA is TGCGCCAGCAGCCAAGTTTCAGGCTTAACGAACACCGGGGAGCTGTTTTTT. Amino acids: CASSQVSGLTNTGELFF.

This clone was observed a few times. The chain employs TRBV20-1 and TRBJ2-1, with a tentative D call TRBD1 (7 bases). The CDR3 is 11 amino acids. V was pared by 5 bases and J by 9 bases, with 11 bases between. Looked up from germline, CDR1 is DFQATT and CDR2 is SNEGSKA (reference sequence). CDR3 amino acids: CSAPRGAEQFF. The CDR3, as DNA: TGCAGTGCTCCCAGGGGGGCTGAGCAGTTCTTC.

This clone was recorded a few times. This chain connects TRBV2 to TRBJ2-1; 10 nucleotides match TRBD2. This CDR3 region has 15 residues. CDR1 SNHLY and CDR2 FYNNEI come from the germline V gene. With 1 base clipped from V and 11 bases from J, the junction kept 8 bases outside the gene matches. The CDR3 loop reads CASSEVASGSGKQFF. DNA of the CDR3: TGTGCCAGCAGTGAAGTGGCTAGCGGGAGTGGTAAGCAGTTCTTC.

This clone has a handful of counts. The V and J genes are TRBV4-1 and TRBJ2-7; 11 bases are a match to TRBD1. The CDR3 runs 14 residues. V was pared by 3 bases and J by 5 bases, with 3 bases of the junction left unmatched. CDR1 and CDR2 from the germline V gene are MGHRA and YSYEKL. As DNA, the CDR3 is TGCGCCAGCAGCCAGGGACAGGGGGTGCACGAGCAGTACTTC. Protein: CASSQGQGVHEQYF.

A few counts support this clone. V gene TRBV11-1 combines with J gene TRBJ1-5; D unresolved. V was cut by 3 bases and J by 4 bases, with 7 bases left in between. This CDR3 spans 13 amino acids. The germline V gene encodes CDR1 SGHAT and CDR2 FQDESV (reference sequence). The CDR3 bases are TGTGCCAGCAGCTTCTCGGGGAATCAGCCCCAGCATTTT. Amino acids: CASSFSGNQPQHF. The variable domain in full, completed from reference TRBV11-1 and TRBJ1-5, reads EAEVAQSPRYKITEKSQAVAFWCDPISGHATLYWYRQILGQGPELLVQFQDESVVDDSQLPKDRFSAERLKGVDSTLKIQPAELGDSAMYLCASSFSGNQPQHFGDGTRLSIL.

This clone was counted between two and nine times. The V gene is TRBV19, the J gene TRBJ1-5, with D possibly TRBD1 on 6 matching bases. CDR1 is LNHDA and CDR2 is SQIVND in the germline V gene (reference sequence). This CDR3 has 15 amino acids. V was trimmed by 1 base and J by 2 bases, leaving 9 bases between them. The CDR3 spells CASSIGGRRNQPQHF. CDR3 in DNA: TGTGCCAGTAGTATAGGGGGGCGCCGCAATCAGCCCCAGCATTTT. The whole variable domain, filled in from reference TRBV19 and TRBJ1-5, reads DGGITQSPKYLFRKEGQNVTLSCEQNLNHDAMYWYRQDPGQGLRLIYYSQIVNDFQKGDIAEGYSVSREKKESFPLTVTSAQKNPTAFYLCASSIGGRRNQPQHFGDGTRLSIL.

This clone has a single count. J is TRBJ1-1 and V is TRBV18; possibly TRBD1 for D (6 bases). V lost 3 bases and J lost 4, with 15 bases in between. From germline, CDR1 is KGHSH and CDR2 LQKENI. CDR3 length equals 15 residues. Here the CDR3 reads CASSPGGPAGTEAFF. In DNA, the CDR3 is TGTGCCAGCTCACCGGGGGGGCCCGCGGGCACTGAAGCTTTCTTT.

This clone was found a few times. The rearrangement links TRBV5-4 to TRBJ2-3; the match to TRBD1 covers 8 bases. V shed 5 bases and J 4 bases; nucleotides not matched to a gene: 3. CDR1 and CDR2 from the germline V gene are SGHNT and YYREEE (reference sequence). This CDR3 contains 13 residues. The CDR3 reads CASSSDRADTQYF. Written as DNA, the CDR3 is TGTGCCAGCAGTTCGGACAGGGCAGATACGCAGTATTTT.